A selection of T cell receptor beta chains follows, all from one sample in a study of OX40 agonist ivuxolimab in advanced cancers. Generated by immunoSEQ multiplex PCR, the TCRdb table keeps only in-frame clones and is missing some. The sample yields tens of thousands of clones, about nine tenths seen once. The sequenced sample was CD4+ or CD8+ T cells sorted from blood, obtained in a trial of the OX40 agonist ivuxolimab. The receptors shown here come from an adult with an advanced solid tumor such as melanoma, head and neck, liver or kidney cancer. The CDR3 runs from the conserved cysteine through the conserved F or W. Fields, in order: V gene, J gene, D gene, clone size, CDR3 DNA, CDR3 protein. The D gene is left open where the match is weak. Clone size, where shown, is once, few, many, or a class for clones that have expanded.

v_call: TRBV9
j_call: TRBJ2-7
d_call: .
clone_size: .
cdr3_nt: TGTGCCAGCAGCACCGGGACGGATCCCTACGAGCAGTACTTC
cdr3_aa: CASSTGTDPYEQYF

v_call: TRBV9
j_call: TRBJ2-3
d_call: .
clone_size: .
cdr3_nt: TGTGCCAGCAGCCGCCCCGGGGGAGATACGCAGTATTTT
cdr3_aa: CASSRPGGDTQYF

v_call: TRBV7-9
j_call: TRBJ2-7
d_call: .
clone_size: .
cdr3_nt: TGTGCCAGCAGCTTAGAGGCATCCTACAAGCAGTACTTC
cdr3_aa: CASSLEASYKQYF

v_call: TRBV9
j_call: TRBJ2-5
d_call: TRBD2
clone_size: .
cdr3_nt: TGTGCCAGCAGCGTAGGGTTAGCGGGAGTAGAGACCCAGTACTTC
cdr3_aa: CASSVGLAGVETQYF

v_call: TRBV7-9
j_call: TRBJ1-1
d_call: TRBD1
clone_size: .
cdr3_nt: TGTGCCAGCAGCTTAAGGACAGGGGCCACTGAAGCTTTCTTT
cdr3_aa: CASSLRTGATEAFF

v_call: TRBV4-3
j_call: TRBJ2-2
d_call: .
clone_size: .
cdr3_nt: TGCGCCAGCAGCCAAGGGCCCCGTGCCGCGACGGGCACCGGGGAGCTGTTTTTT
cdr3_aa: CASSQGPRAATGTGELFF

v_call: TRBV5-1
j_call: TRBJ1-6
d_call: TRBD1
clone_size: .
cdr3_nt: TGCGCCAGCAGCTATGACAGGGTCAATTCACCCCTCCACTTT
cdr3_aa: CASSYDRVNSPLHF

v_call: TRBV6-5
j_call: TRBJ1-1
d_call: TRBD1
clone_size: few
cdr3_nt: TGTGCCAGCAGTAGCGGGGACAGCAGGAACACTGAAGCTTTCTTT
cdr3_aa: CASSSGDSRNTEAFF

v_call: TRBV5-1
j_call: TRBJ2-2
d_call: TRBD2
clone_size: .
cdr3_nt: TGCGCCAGCAGCGGCTGGCCTAGCGGGAGTAGAGACGGGGAGCTGTTTTTT
cdr3_aa: CASSGWPSGSRDGELFF

v_call: TRBV6-4
j_call: TRBJ2-3
d_call: TRBD1
clone_size: .
cdr3_nt: TGTGCCAGCAGCCGGGACAGGGGATCAGATACGCAGTATTTT
cdr3_aa: CASSRDRGSDTQYF

v_call: TRBV12-5
j_call: TRBJ1-3
d_call: TRBD1
clone_size: .
cdr3_nt: TGTGCTAGTGGTTCGGGACAGGGGCCTATATATTTT
cdr3_aa: CASGSGQGPIYF

v_call: TRBV7-9
j_call: TRBJ2-1
d_call: TRBD2
clone_size: .
cdr3_nt: TGTGCCAGCAGCCCGACTAGCGGAACCTACAATGAGCAGTTCTTC
cdr3_aa: CASSPTSGTYNEQFF

v_call: TRBV7-2
j_call: TRBJ2-5
d_call: .
clone_size: .
cdr3_nt: TGTGCCAGCAGCGCCCGCAGGGCCGGGGAGACCCAGTACTTC
cdr3_aa: CASSARRAGETQYF

v_call: TRBV19
j_call: TRBJ2-1
d_call: TRBD2
clone_size: .
cdr3_nt: TGTGCCAGTAGTAGTAGCGGGAGGACCGTCTACAATGAGCAGTTCTTC
cdr3_aa: CASSSSGRTVYNEQFF

v_call: TRBV19
j_call: TRBJ1-5
d_call: .
clone_size: .
cdr3_nt: TGTGCCAGTAGTATAGAATCTCCAGGGAATCAGCCCCAGCATTTT
cdr3_aa: CASSIESPGNQPQHF

v_call: TRBV5-6
j_call: TRBJ2-7
d_call: .
clone_size: .
cdr3_nt: TGTGCCAGCAGCTTGGGGGCTGGGGGGGGCGGACCCGAGCAGTACTTC
cdr3_aa: CASSLGAGGGGPEQYF

v_call: TRBV9
j_call: TRBJ2-2
d_call: .
clone_size: .
cdr3_nt: TGTGCCAGCAGCGTAGGGGGGAGAGCCACCGGGGAGCTGTTTTTT
cdr3_aa: CASSVGGRATGELFF

v_call: TRBV15
j_call: TRBJ2-1
d_call: .
clone_size: .
cdr3_nt: TGTGCCACCAGCCCCGGTGGTGAGCAGTTCTTC
cdr3_aa: CATSPGGEQFF

v_call: TRBV28
j_call: TRBJ1-2
d_call: TRBD1
clone_size: .
cdr3_nt: TGTGCCAGCAGTCCCCCTGGGACAGGGTATGGCTACACCTTC
cdr3_aa: CASSPPGTGYGYTF

v_call: TRBV27
j_call: TRBJ1-5
d_call: .
clone_size: .
cdr3_nt: TGTGCCAGCAGTTCCAGGGAAGATCAGCCCCAGCATTTT
cdr3_aa: CASSSREDQPQHF

v_call: TRBV7-2
j_call: TRBJ2-7
d_call: .
clone_size: .
cdr3_nt: TGTGCCAGCAGCTTATCAGCGTACGAGCAGTACTTC
cdr3_aa: CASSLSAYEQYF

v_call: TRBV4-1
j_call: TRBJ2-7
d_call: .
clone_size: .
cdr3_nt: TGCGCCAGCAGCCAAGGACCGGGACAAAGCTACGAGCAGTACTTC
cdr3_aa: CASSQGPGQSYEQYF

v_call: TRBV11-2
j_call: TRBJ1-2
d_call: .
clone_size: .
cdr3_nt: TGTGCCAGCAGCTTAGTCAGAGGTTATGGCTACACCTTC
cdr3_aa: CASSLVRGYGYTF

v_call: TRBV2
j_call: TRBJ2-1
d_call: TRBD2
clone_size: .
cdr3_nt: TGTGCCAGCAGTCGTAAGGGACTAGCGGGAGGGCAGTTCTTC
cdr3_aa: CASSRKGLAGGQFF

v_call: TRBV4-1
j_call: TRBJ2-6
d_call: TRBD1
clone_size: .
cdr3_nt: TGCGCCAGCAGCCAAAAGATGAGGACAGGTTCTGGGGCCAACGTCCTGACTTTC
cdr3_aa: CASSQKMRTGSGANVLTF

v_call: TRBV7-8
j_call: TRBJ1-1
d_call: TRBD1
clone_size: .
cdr3_nt: TGTGCCAGCAGCTTAGGGACAGGAGTCATGAACACTGAAGCTTTCTTT
cdr3_aa: CASSLGTGVMNTEAFF

v_call: TRBV19
j_call: TRBJ2-2
d_call: .
clone_size: .
cdr3_nt: TGTGCCAGTAGTATCGGCACCGGGGAGCTGTTTTTT
cdr3_aa: CASSIGTGELFF

v_call: TRBV6-4
j_call: TRBJ2-1
d_call: .
clone_size: .
cdr3_nt: TGTGCCAGTCAGCGGGACAGCTCCTACAATGAGCAGTTCTTC
cdr3_aa: CASQRDSSYNEQFF

v_call: TRBV11-2
j_call: TRBJ2-2
d_call: TRBD2
clone_size: .
cdr3_nt: TGTGCCAGCAGCTTTAGCGGGGGGAACACCGGGGAGCTGTTTTTT
cdr3_aa: CASSFSGGNTGELFF

v_call: TRBV7-9
j_call: TRBJ2-7
d_call: .
clone_size: .
cdr3_nt: TGTGCCAGCAGCCCCTTAGAGGGCTACGAGCAGTACTTC
cdr3_aa: CASSPLEGYEQYF

v_call: TRBV11-1
j_call: TRBJ1-6
d_call: .
clone_size: .
cdr3_nt: TGTGCCAGCAGCTCCGGTAGCTCCTATAATTCACCCCTCCACTTT
cdr3_aa: CASSSGSSYNSPLHF

v_call: TRBV6-1
j_call: TRBJ2-7
d_call: TRBD1
clone_size: .
cdr3_nt: TGTGCCAGCAGCAGACAGGGGGCGCCGAACGAGCAGTACTTC
cdr3_aa: CASSRQGAPNEQYF

v_call: TRBV7-2
j_call: TRBJ1-1
d_call: TRBD1
clone_size: .
cdr3_nt: TGTGCCAGCAGCTCACAGGGGGGTAGGACTGAAGCTTTCTTT
cdr3_aa: CASSSQGGRTEAFF

v_call: TRBV13
j_call: TRBJ2-7
d_call: .
clone_size: .
cdr3_nt: TGTGCCAGCAGTCCGGTAGGGACCACCTCCTACGAGCAGTACTTC
cdr3_aa: CASSPVGTTSYEQYF

v_call: TRBV14
j_call: TRBJ2-1
d_call: TRBD2
clone_size: .
cdr3_nt: TGTGCCAGCAGCCCGACTAGCGGGGGGGCCTCTGAGCAGTTCTTC
cdr3_aa: CASSPTSGGASEQFF

v_call: TRBV5-1
j_call: TRBJ2-3
d_call: .
clone_size: .
cdr3_nt: TGCGCCAGCAGCACCGGGACTAGCACAGATACGCAGTATTTT
cdr3_aa: CASSTGTSTDTQYF